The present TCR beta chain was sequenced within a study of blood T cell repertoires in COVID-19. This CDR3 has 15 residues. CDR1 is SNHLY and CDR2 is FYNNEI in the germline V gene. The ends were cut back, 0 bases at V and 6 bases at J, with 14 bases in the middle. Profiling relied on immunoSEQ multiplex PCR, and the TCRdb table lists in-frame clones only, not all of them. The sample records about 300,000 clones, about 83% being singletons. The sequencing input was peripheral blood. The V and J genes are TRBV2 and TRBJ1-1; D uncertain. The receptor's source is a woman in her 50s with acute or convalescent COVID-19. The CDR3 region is CASSEAGEGWAEAFF. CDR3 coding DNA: TGTGCCAGCAGTGAAGCGGGTGAGGGATGGGCTGAAGCTTTCTTT.